This record covers a single T cell receptor beta chain. Its antigen is undetermined. The sample is drawn from a study of T cell repertoires and HLA-DP antigens. The assay was immunoSEQ multiplex PCR, and TCRdb's table has in-frame clones only and misses some. There are around 70,000 clones in the sample; about 82% occur only once, and roughly 1.5% lies in the top ten. This CDR3 is built from 15 residues. The V gene lost 0 bases and the J gene lost 1 base, with 8 bases spanning the gap. CDR1 is SGHDT, CDR2 YYEEEE, per germline. Negative selection yielded untouched CD4+ T cells of average 97.7% purity. Sequencing was performed on CD4+ T cells from PBMCs. The chain recombines TRBV5-6 with TRBJ1-3; D unclear. The TCR sequence derives from a man aged 55-75 years in good health and CMV-seronegative. The CDR3 nucleotides are TGTGCCAGCAGCTTGGCCCCGCTATCTGGAAACACCATATATTTT. It specifies CASSLAPLSGNTIYF. The whole variable domain, filled in from reference TRBV5-6 and TRBJ1-3, reads DAGVTQSPTHLIKTRGQQVTLRCSPKSGHDTVSWYQQALGQGPQFIFQYYEEEERQRGNFPDRFSGHQFPNYSSELNVNALLLGDSALYLCASSLAPLSGNTIYFGEGSWLTVV.